Below, one T cell receptor beta chain is given with its context. Both peripheral blood and punch biopsies of lesional scalp skin were obtained from patients who had alopecia areata. The CDR3 contains 15 residues. The germline gives CDR1 MNHEY, CDR2 SMNVEV (reference sequence). Deletions cut 3 bases from V and 0 bases from J, with 12 bases between. RNA was extracted and reverse transcribed into cDNA as the sequencing template. Produced via immunoSEQ multiplex PCR; TCRdb's table is partial and in-frame only. Of 65,000 to 90,000 clones listed, roughly 51% are singletons. This specimen belongs to a study of CD8+ T cells in alopecia areata.

The gene calls are TRBV27 and TRBJ2-7, with D tentatively TRBD2 (6 bases). Sequences were obtained from NKG2D-high CD8+ T cells sorted from blood. The source is a human donor with alopecia areata. CDR3 sequence (DNA): TGTGCCAGCAGTTTCTCGGGGGAGTTCTCCTACGAGCAGTACTTC. This translates into CASSFSGEFSYEQYF.